A selection of T cell receptor beta chains follows, all from one sample in a study of blood T cell repertoires in COVID-19. Generated by immunoSEQ multiplex PCR, the TCRdb table keeps only in-frame clones and is missing some. The sample includes about 210,000 clones, around 86% of them seen just once. Sample: PBMCs or T cells enriched from blood (not recorded which). The receptors come from a woman between 50 and 59 years old with acute COVID-19. Both conserved end residues are part of each CDR3. Fields, in order: CDR3 length, V gene, J gene, clone size, D gene, CDR3 protein, CDR3 DNA. D genes are given only for firm matches. The size field is filled for only some rows; it gives once, few, many or a size class.

15,TRBV18,TRBJ1-2,-,TRBD1,CASSPPGTGYFGYTF,TGTGCCAGCTCACCACCGGGGACAGGGTATTTTGGCTACACCTTC
16,TRBV7-2,TRBJ2-1,-,TRBD2,CASSLGGGRSYNEQFF,TGTGCCAGCAGCTTAGGAGGCGGGAGATCCTACAATGAGCAGTTCTTC
12,TRBV7-2,TRBJ2-7,-,-,CASSRSSYEQYF,TGTGCCAGTTCCCGGAGCTCCTACGAGCAGTACTTC
16,TRBV28,TRBJ2-7,few,TRBD2,CASSGLAGYPSYEQYF,TGTGCCAGCTCGGGGCTAGCGGGGTACCCCTCCTACGAGCAGTACTTC
15,TRBV6-5,TRBJ2-2,-,TRBD2,CASLLAGAGTGELFF,TGTGCCAGCCTCCTAGCGGGGGCTGGCACCGGGGAGCTGTTTTTT
14,TRBV12-5,TRBJ2-5,-,TRBD2,CASGPSGSGETQYF,TGTGCTAGTGGCCCCAGCGGGAGCGGGGAGACCCAGTACTTC
14,TRBV5-8,TRBJ2-5,few,-,CASSLFSREETQYF,TGTGCCAGCAGCTTGTTTTCCAGGGAAGAGACCCAGTACTTC
15,TRBV28,TRBJ1-6,-,TRBD1,CASSESTGSYSPLHF,TGTGCCAGCAGCGAGTCGACAGGGTCGTATTCACCCCTCCACTTT
12,TRBV18,TRBJ1-6,-,-,CASSLQGSPLHF,TGTGCCAGCTCACTCCAGGGTTCACCCCTCCACTTT
11,TRBV20-1,TRBJ1-1,few,-,CSLLGITEAFF,TGCAGTTTACTAGGGATTACTGAAGCTTTCTTT
14,TRBV5-1,TRBJ1-2,once,TRBD1,CASSRWDRHYGYTF,TGCGCCAGCAGCCGATGGGACAGACACTATGGCTACACCTTC
15,TRBV6-2/TRBV6-3,TRBJ2-3,-,TRBD2,CASSVAGRNTDTQYF,TGTGCCAGCAGTGTAGCGGGAAGGAACACAGATACGCAGTATTTT
12,TRBV28,TRBJ1-4,-,-,CASQLNNEKLFF,TGTGCCTCACAGCTCAATAATGAAAAACTGTTTTTT
14,TRBV30,TRBJ1-4,-,TRBD1,CAWYDRQGHEKLFF,TGTGCCTGGTATGATCGACAGGGCCATGAAAAACTGTTTTTT
13,TRBV5-1,TRBJ2-3,-,-,CASSLGQADTQYF,TGCGCCAGCAGCTTGGGGCAGGCAGATACGCAGTATTTT
14,TRBV5-5,TRBJ1-1,-,-,CASSLLQGNTEAFF,TGTGCCAGCAGCTTGCTCCAGGGGAACACTGAAGCTTTCTTT
16,TRBV18,TRBJ1-3,-,-,CASSPSPAADGNTIYF,TGTGCCAGCTCACCTAGTCCCGCCGCTGATGGAAACACCATATATTTT
14,TRBV29-1,TRBJ1-2,-,TRBD1,CSVDSGQVLDGYTF,TGCAGCGTTGATTCGGGACAGGTGCTGGATGGCTACACCTTC
17,TRBV2,TRBJ1-1,-,TRBD1,CASSAVVLPRQGASAFF,TGTGCCAGCAGTGCTGTAGTATTACCCCGACAGGGGGCTTCGGCTTTCTTT
14,TRBV30,TRBJ1-4,-,-,CAWSAGIRNEKLFF,TGTGCCTGGAGCGCAGGGATACGAAATGAAAAACTGTTTTTT
14,TRBV5-6,TRBJ2-1,once,TRBD1,CASSFTGVLNEQFF,TGTGCCAGCAGCTTTACAGGGGTCCTCAATGAGCAGTTCTTC
11,TRBV2,TRBJ1-6,once,-,CASSYSGGLHF,TGTGCCAGCAGTTACTCAGGTGGCCTCCACTTT
14,TRBV10-3,TRBJ2-7,-,TRBD1,CAISETGGVNEQYF,TGTGCCATCAGTGAAACAGGGGGTGTAAACGAGCAGTACTTC
14,TRBV11-3,TRBJ2-7,-,TRBD1,CASSPRTGGFEQYF,TGTGCCAGCAGCCCCCGGACAGGGGGCTTTGAGCAGTACTTC
14,TRBV6-5,TRBJ2-3,-,-,CASRIQGYTDTQYF,TGTGCCAGCAGAATACAGGGATACACAGATACGCAGTATTTT
15,TRBV5-4,TRBJ2-3,-,TRBD1,CASSLDRGRTDTQYF,TGTGCCAGCAGCTTGGACAGGGGTCGGACAGATACGCAGTATTTT
14,TRBV15,TRBJ2-7,-,-,CATSKRRSSYEQYF,TGTGCCACCAGCAAACGGAGGAGCTCCTACGAGCAGTACTTC
17,TRBV7-2,TRBJ2-7,once,-,CASSLTGRINRYYEQYF,TGTGCCAGCAGCTTAACAGGACGGATCAACCGATACTACGAGCAGTACTTC
15,TRBV6-1,TRBJ1-6,few,-,CASSDYRRGHSPLHF,TGTGCCAGCAGTGATTATCGCAGGGGTCATTCACCCCTCCACTTT
13,TRBV7-6,TRBJ2-1,-,TRBD2,CASSFRLANEQFF,TGTGCCAGCAGCTTTAGACTAGCGAATGAGCAGTTCTTC
14,TRBV11-3,TRBJ1-1,-,-,CASSTRAMNTEAFF,TGTGCCAGCAGCACCAGGGCAATGAACACTGAAGCTTTCTTT
14,TRBV7-9,TRBJ1-1,-,-,CASSLAQGYTEAFF,TGTGCCAGCAGCTTAGCCCAGGGATACACTGAAGCTTTCTTT